This T cell receptor beta chain was recorded in a study of cytomegalovirus exposure and HLA in healthy donors. Across the study: The 90 to 150 validation repertoires used a platform that matched the one used for the approximately 610 first-cohort repertoires, as a later analysis reported. Study findings and constraints: Subsequent analysis of the roughly 120 validation repertoires found a tendency for first-cohort TCR clusters to co-occur. According to the study, roughly 160 TCR beta chains were cytomegalovirus-associated.

Sequencing was performed with immunoSEQ multiplex PCR; in TCRdb, only in-frame clones are kept and a portion is missing. The sample contains about 250,000 clones, 85% to 90% of which appear only once. V was pared by 0 bases and J by 7 bases, with 10 bases between. The CDR3 has 14 residues. Germline values: CDR1 LNHNV, CDR2 YYDKDF (reference sequence). As for this clone: Its matching antigen is unknown.

Sequencing was done on a sample of PBMCs. The chain combines TRBV15 with TRBJ2-1; D may be TRBD2 (6 bases). The receptor was isolated from a man between 18 and 35 years old in good health and CMV-seronegative. The CDR3 sequence is CATSRDGSGNEQFF. In DNA form, the CDR3 reads TGTGCCACCAGCAGAGACGGGAGCGGAAATGAGCAGTTCTTC.